This TCR beta chain derives from a study of blood T cell repertoires in COVID-19. Study in general: Collection of acute and convalescent COVID-19 samples took place in the United States, Italy and Spain.

Trimming cost V 3 bases and J 5 bases; bases outside gene matches: 11. The CDR3 sequence is 16 residues long. Germline CDR1 reads SGHRS; CDR2 reads YFSETQ. Study members were between about 18 and 89 years old and lived in 20 to 30 US regions. Clinical history reported by participants formed the basis on which cohorts were assigned. Study processing details: Amplification with reference gene primers provided the estimates of nucleated cell counts. The data were produced by immunoSEQ multiplex PCR, yet TCRdb's version contains in-frame clones alone and is incomplete. V, J and clone size were drawn from that table, and D and trimming were deduced from the DNA. The sample lists 150,000 to 200,000 clones, roughly 84% occurring once.

The TCR sequence derives from a man aged 50 or older who had recovered from COVID-19. Sequencing input: PBMCs or T cells enriched from blood (not recorded which). The rearrangement links TRBV5-1 to TRBJ2-5, with 9 bases identical to TRBD1. The CDR3 nucleotides read TGCGCCAGCAGCTGGACCGGACAGGGGCGGGGGGAGACCCAGTACTTC. It encodes CASSWTGQGRGETQYF.